The present T cell receptor (beta chain) was sequenced within a study of T cell changes during pregnancy in multiple sclerosis. Trimming took 5 bases from V and 0 from J, leaving 13 bases between them. Germline-derived CDR1 and CDR2 are SGHAT and FQNNGV. This CDR3 is built from 16 residues. Data came from immunoSEQ multiplex PCR; TCRdb stores just in-frame clones and leaves some out. This table has 100,000 to 150,000 clones, under 95% appearing once. Specimen: peripheral blood, collected before pregnancy. This chain links TRBV11-2 with TRBJ2-2; the D gene is possibly TRBD1 (5 bases). This TCR derives from a female donor with multiple sclerosis, enrolled in a pregnancy study. CDR3 in DNA: TGTGCCAGCAGCCCCCCAGGACAAGCGAACACCGGGGAGCTGTTTTTT. As protein: CASSPPGQANTGELFF. Full variable domain (outside the CDR3, taken from reference TRBV11-2 and TRBJ2-2): EAGVAQSPRYKIIEKRQSVAFWCNPISGHATLYWYQQILGQGPKLLIQFQNNGVVDDSQLPKDRFSAERLKGVDSTLKIQPAKLEDSAVYLCASSPPGQANTGELFFGEGSRLTVL.